The clone carrying this T cell receptor (beta chain) was counted at least ten times. Antigen unknown. The data were taken from a study of human T cells and chemical hapten exposure. Study-level findings and limits: There were significantly more large CDR3 similarity clusters among expanded TCRs than among controls.

TCRdb analysed the RACE reads with MiXCR anew, one entry per CDR3 protein. The sample lists approximately 260,000 distinct CDR3 sequences; around 7.7% were seen once. The CDR3 totals 16 residues. V was pared by 4 bases and J by 2 bases, with 15 bases between. The germline gives CDR1 ENHRY, CDR2 SYGVKD. Time point denoted: pre-sensitization, week 0. The treatment is: therapeutic diphenylcyclopropenone sensitization with weekly scalp DPC. This TCR was recovered from a man aged 18 to 35 with alopecia areata. Some clones in this sample may be carry-over from other donors' samples. The V gene is TRBV10-3, the J gene TRBJ1-3; D is perhaps TRBD1 (6 bases). The sample was whole blood, taken in connection with sensitization to the hapten diphenylcyclopropenone (DPC). The CDR3 sequence is CAISGGPGGPGNTIYF. DNA for the CDR3: TGTGCCATCAGTGGGGGGCCCGGAGGGCCTGGAAACACCATATATTTT.